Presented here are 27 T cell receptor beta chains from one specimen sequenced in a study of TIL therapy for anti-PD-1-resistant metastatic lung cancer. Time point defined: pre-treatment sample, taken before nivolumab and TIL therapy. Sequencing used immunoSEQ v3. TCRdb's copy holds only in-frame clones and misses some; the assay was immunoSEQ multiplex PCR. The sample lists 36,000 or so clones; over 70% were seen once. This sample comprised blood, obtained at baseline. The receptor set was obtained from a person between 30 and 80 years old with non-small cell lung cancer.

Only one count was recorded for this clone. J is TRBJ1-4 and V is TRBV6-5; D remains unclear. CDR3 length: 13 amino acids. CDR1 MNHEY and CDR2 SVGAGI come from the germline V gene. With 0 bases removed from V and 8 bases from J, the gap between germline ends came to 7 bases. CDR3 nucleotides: TGTGCCAGCAGTTACTCGAACGCAGAAAAACTGTTTTTT. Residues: CASSYSNAEKLFF.

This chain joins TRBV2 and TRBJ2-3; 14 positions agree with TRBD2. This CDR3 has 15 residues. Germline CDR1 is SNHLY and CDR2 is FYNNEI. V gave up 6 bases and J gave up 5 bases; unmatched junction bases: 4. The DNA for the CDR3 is TGTGCCAGCAGGGGGACTAGCGGGGGTGGAGATACGCAGTATTTT. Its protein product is CASRGTSGGGDTQYF. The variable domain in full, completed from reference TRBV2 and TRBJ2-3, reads EPEVTQTPSHQVTQMGQEVILRCVPISNHLYFYWYRQILGQKVEFLVSFYNNEISEKSEIFDDQFSVERPDGSNFTLKIRSTKLEDSAMYFCASRGTSGGGDTQYFGPGTRLTVL.

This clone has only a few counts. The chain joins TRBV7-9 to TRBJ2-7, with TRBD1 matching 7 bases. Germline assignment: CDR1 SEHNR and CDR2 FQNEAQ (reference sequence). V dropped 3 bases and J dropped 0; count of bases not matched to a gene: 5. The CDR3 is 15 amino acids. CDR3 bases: TGTGCCAGCAGCTTGCCGGGACAGAGCTCCTACGAGCAGTACTTC. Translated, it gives CASSLPGQSSYEQYF.

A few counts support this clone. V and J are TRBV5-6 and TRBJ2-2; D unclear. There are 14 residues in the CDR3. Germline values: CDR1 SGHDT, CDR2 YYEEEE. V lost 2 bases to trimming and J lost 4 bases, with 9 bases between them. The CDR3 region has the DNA TGTGCCAGCAGCTTTGGCACCATCACCGGGGAGCTGTTTTTT. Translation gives CASSFGTITGELFF.

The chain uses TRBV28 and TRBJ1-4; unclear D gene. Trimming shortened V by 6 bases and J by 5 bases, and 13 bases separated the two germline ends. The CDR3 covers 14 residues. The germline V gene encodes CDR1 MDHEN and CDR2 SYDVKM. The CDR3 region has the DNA TGTGCCAGCAGCTCAGTAACTCCGAATGAAAAACTGTTTTTT. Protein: CASSSVTPNEKLFF.

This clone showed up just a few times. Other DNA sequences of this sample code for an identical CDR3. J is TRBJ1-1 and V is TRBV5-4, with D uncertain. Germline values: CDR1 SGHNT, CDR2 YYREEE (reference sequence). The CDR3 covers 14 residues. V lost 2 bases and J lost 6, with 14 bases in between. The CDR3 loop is CASSFDAGSAEAFF. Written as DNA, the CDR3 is TGTGCCAGCAGCTTTGACGCGGGTAGCGCTGAAGCTTTCTTT.

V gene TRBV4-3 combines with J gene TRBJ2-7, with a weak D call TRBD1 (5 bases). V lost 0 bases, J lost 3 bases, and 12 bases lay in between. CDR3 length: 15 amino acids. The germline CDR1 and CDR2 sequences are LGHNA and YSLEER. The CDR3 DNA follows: TGCGCCAGCAGCCAAGACCGGCAGGGATACTACGAGCAGTACTTC. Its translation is CASSQDRQGYYEQYF.

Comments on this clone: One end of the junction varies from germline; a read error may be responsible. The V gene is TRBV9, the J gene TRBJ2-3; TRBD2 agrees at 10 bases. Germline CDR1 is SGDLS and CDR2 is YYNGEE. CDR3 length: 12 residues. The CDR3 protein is CASSIGLAAPHF. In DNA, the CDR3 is TGTGCCAGCAGCATTGGACTAGCGGCCCCTCATTTT.

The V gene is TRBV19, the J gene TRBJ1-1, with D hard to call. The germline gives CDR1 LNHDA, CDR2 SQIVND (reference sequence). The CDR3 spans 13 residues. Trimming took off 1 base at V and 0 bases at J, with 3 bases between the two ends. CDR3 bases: TGTGCCAGTAGTATAGGCGTGAACACTGAAGCTTTCTTT. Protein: CASSIGVNTEAFF.

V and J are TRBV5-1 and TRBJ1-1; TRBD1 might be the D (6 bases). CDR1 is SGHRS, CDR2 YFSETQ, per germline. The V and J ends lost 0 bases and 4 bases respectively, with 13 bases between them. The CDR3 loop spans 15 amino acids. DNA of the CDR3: TGCGCCAGCAGCTTGGACTCAATAGGGGGCACTGAAGCTTTCTTT. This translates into CASSLDSIGGTEAFF.

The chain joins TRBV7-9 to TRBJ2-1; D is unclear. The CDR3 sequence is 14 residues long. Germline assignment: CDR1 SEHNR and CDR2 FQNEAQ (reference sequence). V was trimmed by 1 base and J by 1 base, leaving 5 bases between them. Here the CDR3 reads CASSLVRSYNEQFF. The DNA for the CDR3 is TGTGCCAGCAGCTTAGTTCGGTCCTACAATGAGCAGTTCTTC. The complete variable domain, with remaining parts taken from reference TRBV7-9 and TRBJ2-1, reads DTGVSQNPRHKITKRGQNVTFRCDPISEHNRLYWYRQTLGQGPEFLTYFQNEAQLEKSRLLSDRFSAERPKGSFSTLEIQRTEQGDSAMYLCASSLVRSYNEQFFGPGTRLTVL.

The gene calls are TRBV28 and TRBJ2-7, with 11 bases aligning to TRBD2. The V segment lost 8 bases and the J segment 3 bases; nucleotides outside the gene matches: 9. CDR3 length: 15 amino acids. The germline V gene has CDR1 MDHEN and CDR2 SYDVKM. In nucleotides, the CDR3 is TGTGCCAGCCAAGGGACTAGCGGTCCTCTCTACGAGCAGTACTTC. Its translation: CASQGTSGPLYEQYF.

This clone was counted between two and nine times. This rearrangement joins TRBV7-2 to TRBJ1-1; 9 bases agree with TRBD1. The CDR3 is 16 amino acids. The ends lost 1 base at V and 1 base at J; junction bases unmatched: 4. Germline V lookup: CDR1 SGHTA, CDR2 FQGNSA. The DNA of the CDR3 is TGTGCCAGCAGCTTAGTTTTGGGACAGGGGAACACTGAAGCTTTCTTT. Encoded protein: CASSLVLGQGNTEAFF.

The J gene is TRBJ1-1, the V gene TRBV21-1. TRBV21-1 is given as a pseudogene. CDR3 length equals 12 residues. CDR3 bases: TGTGCCAGCAGCAACAGGAGGGCTGAAGCTTTCTTT. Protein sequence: CASSNRRAEAFF.

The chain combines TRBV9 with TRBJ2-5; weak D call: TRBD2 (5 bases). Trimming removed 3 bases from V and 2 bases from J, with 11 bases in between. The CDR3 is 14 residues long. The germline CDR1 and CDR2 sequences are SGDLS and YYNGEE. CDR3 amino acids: CASSDGRRQETQYF. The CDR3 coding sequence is TGTGCCAGCAGCGACGGACGGAGGCAAGAGACCCAGTACTTC.

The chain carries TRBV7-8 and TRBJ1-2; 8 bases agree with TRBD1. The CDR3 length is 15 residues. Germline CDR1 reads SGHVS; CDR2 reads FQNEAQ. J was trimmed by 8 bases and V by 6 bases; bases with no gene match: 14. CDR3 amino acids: CASSTSTGASMGYTF. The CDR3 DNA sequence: TGTGCCAGCAGTACCTCGACAGGGGCGTCGATGGGCTACACCTTC.

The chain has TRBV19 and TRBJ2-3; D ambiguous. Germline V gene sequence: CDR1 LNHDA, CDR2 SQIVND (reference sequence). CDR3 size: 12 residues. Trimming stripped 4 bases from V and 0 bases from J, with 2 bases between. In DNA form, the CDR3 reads TGTGCCAGTAGTAGGAGCACAGATACGCAGTATTTT. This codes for CASSRSTDTQYF.

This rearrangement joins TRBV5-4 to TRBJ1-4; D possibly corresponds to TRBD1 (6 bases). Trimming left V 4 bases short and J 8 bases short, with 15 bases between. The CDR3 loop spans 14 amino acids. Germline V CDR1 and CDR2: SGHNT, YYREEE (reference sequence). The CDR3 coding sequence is TGTGCCAGCAGCCATGGACAGCCTGGCGAAAAACTGTTTTTT. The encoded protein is CASSHGQPGEKLFF.

CDR3 coding DNA: TGCGCCAGCAGCCGGGTTCCCCTGAATGGTGGAGAGACCCAGTACTTC. Amino acid sequence: CASSRVPLNGGETQYF. The chain carries TRBV5-1 and TRBJ2-5; no firm D call. CDR1 SGHRS and CDR2 YFSETQ come from the germline V gene. The V end was cut by 4 bases, the J end by 4 bases, with 20 bases between. The CDR3 sequence is 16 residues long. The full variable domain, in which reference TRBV5-1 and TRBJ2-5 provide the parts outside the CDR3, is KAGVTQTPRYLIKTRGQQVTLSCSPISGHRSVSWYQQTPGQGLQFLFEYFSETQRNKGNFPGRFSGRQFSNSRSEMNVSTLELGDSALYLCASSRVPLNGGETQYFGPGTRLLVL.

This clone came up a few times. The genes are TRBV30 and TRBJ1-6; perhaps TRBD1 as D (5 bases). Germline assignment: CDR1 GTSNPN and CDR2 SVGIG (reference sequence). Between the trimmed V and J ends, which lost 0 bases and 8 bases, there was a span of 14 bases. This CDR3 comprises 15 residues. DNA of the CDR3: TGTGCCTGGAGTGTTAAGCAGGGAGGGTATTCACCCCTCCACTTT. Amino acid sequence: CAWSVKQGGYSPLHF.

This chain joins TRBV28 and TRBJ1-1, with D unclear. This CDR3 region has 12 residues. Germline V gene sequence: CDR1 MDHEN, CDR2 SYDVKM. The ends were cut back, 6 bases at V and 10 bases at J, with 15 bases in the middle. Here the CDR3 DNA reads TGTGCCAGCAGCCGCCCGCGGGGATCAGCTTTCTTT. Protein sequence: CASSRPRGSAFF.

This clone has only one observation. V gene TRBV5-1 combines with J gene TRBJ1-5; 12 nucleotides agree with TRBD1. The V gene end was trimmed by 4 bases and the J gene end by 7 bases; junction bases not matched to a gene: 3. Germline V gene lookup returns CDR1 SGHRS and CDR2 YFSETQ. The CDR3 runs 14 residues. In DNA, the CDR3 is TGCGCCAGCAGCACGGGACAGGGGGCCCAGCCCCAGCATTTT. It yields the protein CASSTGQGAQPQHF.

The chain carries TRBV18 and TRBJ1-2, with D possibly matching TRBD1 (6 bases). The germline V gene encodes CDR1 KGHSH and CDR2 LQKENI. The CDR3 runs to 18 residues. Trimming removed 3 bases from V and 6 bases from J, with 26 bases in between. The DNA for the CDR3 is TGTGCCAGCTCACCCCTGGGGGCATCCCTATCCCAGCGAAATGGCTACACCTTC. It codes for CASSPLGASLSQRNGYTF.

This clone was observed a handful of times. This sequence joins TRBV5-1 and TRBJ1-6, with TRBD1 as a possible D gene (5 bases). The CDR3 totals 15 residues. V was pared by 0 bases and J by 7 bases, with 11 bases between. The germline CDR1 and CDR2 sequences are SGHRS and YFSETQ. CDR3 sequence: CASSLAGTGNSPLHF. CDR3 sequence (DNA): TGCGCCAGCAGCTTGGCGGGGACGGGGAATTCACCCCTCCACTTT.

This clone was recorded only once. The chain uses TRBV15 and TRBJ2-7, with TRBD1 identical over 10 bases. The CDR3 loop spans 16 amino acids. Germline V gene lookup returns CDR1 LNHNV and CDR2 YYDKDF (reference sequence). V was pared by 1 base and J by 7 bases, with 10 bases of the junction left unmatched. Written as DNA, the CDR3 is TGTGCCACCAGCAGAGGATGGGACAGGGGAAGGTGGGAGCAGTACTTC. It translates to CATSRGWDRGRWEQYF.

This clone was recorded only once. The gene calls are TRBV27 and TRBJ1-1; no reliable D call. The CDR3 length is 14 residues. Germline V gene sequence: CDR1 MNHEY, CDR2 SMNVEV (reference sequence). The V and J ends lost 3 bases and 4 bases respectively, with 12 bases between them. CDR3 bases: TGTGCCAGCAGTTTCTCTGACGGACTCACTGAAGCTTTCTTT. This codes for CASSFSDGLTEAFF.

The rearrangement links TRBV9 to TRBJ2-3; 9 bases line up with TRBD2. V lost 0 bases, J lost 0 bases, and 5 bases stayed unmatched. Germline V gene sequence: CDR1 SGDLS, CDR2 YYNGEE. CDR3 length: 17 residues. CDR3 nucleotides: TGTGCCAGCAGCGTAGTTCCTAGCGGGGTCAGCACAGATACGCAGTATTTT. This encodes CASSVVPSGVSTDTQYF.